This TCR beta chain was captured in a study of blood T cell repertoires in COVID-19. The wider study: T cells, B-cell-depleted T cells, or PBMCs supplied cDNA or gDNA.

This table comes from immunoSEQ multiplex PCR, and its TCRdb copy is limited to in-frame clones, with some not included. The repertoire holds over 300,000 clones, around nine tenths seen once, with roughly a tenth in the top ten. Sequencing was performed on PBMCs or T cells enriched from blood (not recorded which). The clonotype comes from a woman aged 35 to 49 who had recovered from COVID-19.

CDR3 DNA sequence: TGTGCCATTTGGACAGGGGGAAGCAATCAGCCCCAGCATTTT. Amino acids: CAIWTGGSNQPQHF. The V gene is TRBV10-3, the J gene TRBJ1-5; 10 bases line up with TRBD1. J gave up 1 base and V 9 bases, and 3 bases lay outside the gene matches. The germline CDR1 and CDR2 sequences are ENHRY and SYGVKD. CDR3 length: 14 amino acids.